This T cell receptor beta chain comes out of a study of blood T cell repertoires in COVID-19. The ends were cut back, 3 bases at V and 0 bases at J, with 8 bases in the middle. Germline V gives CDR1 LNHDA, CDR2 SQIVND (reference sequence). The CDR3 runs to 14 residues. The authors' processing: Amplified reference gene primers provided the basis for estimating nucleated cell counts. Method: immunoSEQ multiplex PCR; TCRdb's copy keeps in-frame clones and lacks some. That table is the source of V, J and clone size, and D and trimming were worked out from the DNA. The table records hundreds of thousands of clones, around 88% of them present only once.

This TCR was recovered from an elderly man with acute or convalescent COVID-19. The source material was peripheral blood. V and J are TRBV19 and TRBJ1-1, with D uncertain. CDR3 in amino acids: CASSMWELNTEAFF. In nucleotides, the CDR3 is TGTGCCAGTAGTATGTGGGAGTTGAACACTGAAGCTTTCTTT.